These T cell receptor beta chains were read from a single sample in a study of CD8+CD57+ T cells in acquired aplastic anemia. Using its own MiXCR run on the reads, TCRdb lists one record per CDR3 protein. Here the sample spans a few hundred thousand distinct CDR3 sequences, about half being singletons. The sample was sorted CD4+, CD8+, or CD8+CD57+ T cells (not recorded which) from PBMCs. These receptors were taken from a human donor with aplastic anemia. CDR3s include the opening cysteine and the closing phenylalanine or tryptophan. A D gene is named only where the DNA matches it firmly. Part of the rows lack a size; the others show once, few, many or a class for expanded clones.

cdr3_nt,cdr3_aa,j_call,d_call,clone_size,v_call
TGTGCCAGCAGTTACTCGTCAGGGCTGGCCGGGGAGCTGTTTTTT,CASSYSSGLAGELFF,TRBJ2-2,-,-,TRBV6-2/TRBV6-3
TGTGCCAGTGACGGGGGCCAAGAGACCCAGTACTTC,CASDGGQETQYF,TRBJ2-5,-,-,TRBV19
TGTGCCAGCAGCGATTCGACAGGGGTGCCCGGAAACACCATATATTTT,CASSDSTGVPGNTIYF,TRBJ1-3,TRBD1,-,TRBV2
TGCAGCCCGTTGAGGACAGGGAATTCCTACGAGCAGTACTTC,CSPLRTGNSYEQYF,TRBJ2-7,TRBD1,-,TRBV29-1
TGTGCCACCAGTGATCCGGGACACCCCGAGCAGTACTTC,CATSDPGHPEQYF,TRBJ2-7,-,-,TRBV24-1
TGCGCCAGCAGTACCGGAACAATCACCGGGGAGCTGTTTTTT,CASSTGTITGELFF,TRBJ2-2,-,-,TRBV10-1
TGTGCCAGCACTGCGACGCGAAGTAAGGATGAGCAGTTCTTC,CASTATRSKDEQFF,TRBJ2-1,-,-,TRBV12-3/TRBV12-4
TGTGCCAGCAGCCCCGGACAGGTCTTTGGATCACCCCTCCACTTT,CASSPGQVFGSPLHF,TRBJ1-6,TRBD1,many,TRBV5-8
TGTGCCAGCAGCACCCGGACGGATTTGAGCTCCTACGAGCAGTACTTC,CASSTRTDLSSYEQYF,TRBJ2-7,-,once,TRBV7-9
TGCGCCAGCAGCCCCCGGCCCACCGGGACAGGGGGATTAATGACCGGGGAGCTGTTTTTT,CASSPRPTGTGGLMTGELFF,TRBJ2-2,TRBD1,few,TRBV5-1
TGCAGTGCTAGACCTCCGACACCAACTAATGAAAAACTGTTTTTT,CSARPPTPTNEKLFF,TRBJ1-4,-,many,TRBV20-1
TGTGCCATCAGGGAACAGGGGATGGACTACGAGCAGTACTTC,CAIREQGMDYEQYF,TRBJ2-7,TRBD1,-,TRBV10-3
TGTGCCAGCAGCGTCGACAGAAACGAGCATTTT,CASSVDRNEHF,TRBJ1-5,-,-,TRBV2